A selection of T cell receptor beta chains follows, all from one sample in a study of cytomegalovirus exposure and HLA in healthy donors. Clones were sequenced by immunoSEQ multiplex PCR, and TCRdb holds only the in-frame ones, with some missing. The sample yields around 250,000 clones, about nine tenths seen once. The sample was PBMCs. These receptors were taken from a girl aged 2 to 9 in good health and CMV-seronegative. Both conserved end residues are part of each CDR3. A D gene is named only where the DNA matches it firmly. Only part of the rows carry a size: once, few, many, or a class if the clone is expanded.

v_call,j_call,d_call,clone_size,cdr3_nt,cdr3_aa
TRBV29-1,TRBJ2-5,TRBD1,.,TGCAGCGGTAAACCGGGACAGTCGCAAGAGACCCAGTACTTC,CSGKPGQSQETQYF
TRBV4-1,TRBJ2-7,.,.,TGCGCCAGCAGCCCTGGACTCTCCTACGAGCAGTACTTC,CASSPGLSYEQYF
TRBV19,TRBJ1-5,.,.,TGTGCCAGTAGTACCTCTCAGGATTATCAGCCCCAGCATTTT,CASSTSQDYQPQHF
TRBV6-5,TRBJ1-5,.,once,TGTGCCAGCAGTTACTCCACTCCACTTAGCAATCAGCCCCAGCATTTT,CASSYSTPLSNQPQHF
TRBV7-3,TRBJ2-1,.,once,TGTGCCAGCAGCTTACGCCCCTCAGTTGAGCAGTTCTTC,CASSLRPSVEQFF
TRBV5-6,TRBJ2-3,TRBD1,once,TGTGCCAGCAGCTCTTACAGGGGTGGAAGCACAGATACGCAGTATTTT,CASSSYRGGSTDTQYF
TRBV29-1,TRBJ2-3,.,.,TGCAGCGTTGAAGATCTTGCGGGAGATACGCAGTATTTT,CSVEDLAGDTQYF
TRBV9,TRBJ2-4,TRBD1,.,TGTGCCAGCAGCACGACAGGGGACAGCATTCAGTACTTC,CASSTTGDSIQYF
TRBV2,TRBJ2-5,.,.,TGTGCCAGCACTGACCTCTTTAGGGGCGCGGGGACGTACCAAGAGACCCAGTACTTC,CASTDLFRGAGTYQETQYF
TRBV5-5,TRBJ1-1,.,.,TGTGCCAGCAGCTCGGGGCAGGGGCTGCTCGACACTGAAGCTTTCTTT,CASSSGQGLLDTEAFF
TRBV19,TRBJ2-7,TRBD2,.,TGTGCCAGTAGTCCCAGCGGGAGCTCCTACGAGCAGTACTTC,CASSPSGSSYEQYF
TRBV30,TRBJ2-5,.,.,TGTGCCTGGGGTTTACTTGCGGCACAACCCCAGTACTTC,CAWGLLAAQPQYF
TRBV18,TRBJ1-2,TRBD1,.,TGTGCCAGCTCAGACGGACAGGACCAGGGCTACACCTTC,CASSDGQDQGYTF
TRBV7-9,TRBJ2-5,TRBD1,.,TGTGCCAGCAGCGCCAGGGGGCTAGAGACCCAGTACTTC,CASSARGLETQYF
TRBV7-9,TRBJ2-3,TRBD1,.,TGTGCCTACAACAGGGGGGATACAGATACGCAGTATTTT,CAYNRGDTDTQYF
TRBV28,TRBJ1-5,TRBD1,.,TGTGCCAGCAGACAAGGACAGGGGATCTTTAGCAATCAGCCCCAGCATTTT,CASRQGQGIFSNQPQHF
TRBV6-6,TRBJ2-7,.,.,TGTGCCAGCAGTAGCGGTGACTCCTACGAGCAGTACTTC,CASSSGDSYEQYF
TRBV6-5,TRBJ1-2,.,few,TGTGCCAGCAAGGAGAGAAACTATGGCTACACCTTC,CASKERNYGYTF
TRBV2,TRBJ2-7,.,.,TGTGCCAGCAGCCCTGACAGATACGAGCAGTACTTC,CASSPDRYEQYF
TRBV5-1,TRBJ2-1,.,.,TGCGCCAGCAGCTTGGGAGCGAAAAGCTCCTACAATGAGCAGTTCTTC,CASSLGAKSSYNEQFF
TRBV28,TRBJ1-6,.,few,TGTGCCAGCAGTCAACAGGGTTTCAATAATTCACCCCTCCACTTT,CASSQQGFNNSPLHF
TRBV30,TRBJ2-7,TRBD2,.,TGTGCCTGGAGGGGTCTAGCGGGGGGCTACTCCTACGAGCAGTACTTC,CAWRGLAGGYSYEQYF
TRBV7-9,TRBJ1-1,.,once,TGTGCCAGCAGCGCCCAACGGGAGGACCCTGAAGCTTTCTTT,CASSAQREDPEAFF
TRBV6-1,TRBJ2-5,.,.,TGTGCCAGCAGTGTCCTTCAAGAGACCCAGTACTTC,CASSVLQETQYF
TRBV4-1,TRBJ2-7,TRBD1,.,TGCGCCAGCAGTCCAGGGGGCGCGAGGGAGCAGTACTTC,CASSPGGAREQYF
TRBV6-1,TRBJ2-5,TRBD2,.,TGTGCCAGCAGTGAATGGGCGGGGGGGCGTTCGGAGACCCAGTACTTC,CASSEWAGGRSETQYF
TRBV2,TRBJ2-4,.,once,TGTGCCAGCAGTGAAGCGCCCTTTTCCCCGCAGGGGTCCAGTGGCTTTCAGTACTTC,CASSEAPFSPQGSSGFQYF
TRBV5-1,TRBJ2-7,TRBD1,.,TGCGCCAGCAGGGGACAGCCGACCTACGAGCAGTACTTC,CASRGQPTYEQYF
TRBV4-1,TRBJ1-1,TRBD1,.,TGCGCCAGCAGCCACCTAGGACAGGGGGGCACTGAAGCTTTCTTT,CASSHLGQGGTEAFF
TRBV9,TRBJ1-5,.,.,TGTGCCAGCAGCCCGGGGGTCGGGGTGGCTCAGCCCCAGCATTTT,CASSPGVGVAQPQHF
TRBV9,TRBJ2-1,.,.,TGTGCCAGCAGCGCCCCCGCGTACAATGAGCAGTTCTTC,CASSAPAYNEQFF
TRBV30,TRBJ2-7,.,.,TGTGCCTGGAGTGTACGGTACCAATACGAGCAGTACTTC,CAWSVRYQYEQYF
TRBV5-4,TRBJ1-3,TRBD1,.,TGTGCCAGCAGCGATACAGGGGTCTCTGGAAACACCATATATTTT,CASSDTGVSGNTIYF
TRBV27,TRBJ1-1,.,.,TGTGCCAGCAGTAATCTGGGGGGGGCCACTGAAGCTTTCTTT,CASSNLGGATEAFF
TRBV30,TRBJ1-2,.,.,TGTGCCTGGAGTTGGTGGCTTTCTAACTATGGCTACACCTTC,CAWSWWLSNYGYTF